Sequencing of this T cell receptor beta chain was carried out in a study of T-cell reconstitution after alpha-beta-depleted transplantation in children (dated by TCRdb to 2016 to 2017). In terms of the full investigation: T-cell immune reconstitution after TCRalphabeta/CD19-depleted allogeneic hematopoietic cell transplantation in children was quantitatively tracked in the study by means of TCR repertoire profiling.

The library was made by PCR. These reads were obtained on an Illumina HiSeq 2500. Molecular barcoding was employed in the preparation of TCR libraries, with unique molecular identifiers being used to normalize TCRbeta repertoire quantification. The raw public reads went through TCRdb reprocessing: fastp at Q25, MiXCR clone calling, in-frame beta chains kept. Each entry is one CDR3 protein sequence, shown with its most common DNA and genes. The sample includes a few hundred thousand distinct CDR3 sequences, with 10% to 13% observed a single time. 2% to 3% of the sample is held by the ten biggest clonotypes. Inclusive of the bounding cysteine and phenylalanine, the CDR3 is 15 residues long. Here the CDR3 DNA is all that survives: 45 bases in frame from base 1. V lost 0 bases and J lost 1 base; the stretch between them is 11 bases long. CDR1 and CDR2, looked up from the germline V gene, are SGDLS and YYNGEE.

A few counts support this clonotype. Its antigen target is currently unknown. No much larger clonotype is one base removed from it; base qualities were not supplied. The input for sequencing was PBMCs from the stem cell graft donor, taken from the stem cell graft. Rearrangement joined TRBV9 to TRBJ2-7; the D region possibly corresponds to TRBD2 (6 bases align). The clonotype originates from a human donor who donated a stem cell graft to a child with acute lymphoblastic leukemia. The CDR3 has the sequence CASSVGFSGSYEQYF. The DNA is as follows: TGTGCCAGCAGCGTAGGCTTTAGCGGTTCCTACGAGCAGTACTTC.